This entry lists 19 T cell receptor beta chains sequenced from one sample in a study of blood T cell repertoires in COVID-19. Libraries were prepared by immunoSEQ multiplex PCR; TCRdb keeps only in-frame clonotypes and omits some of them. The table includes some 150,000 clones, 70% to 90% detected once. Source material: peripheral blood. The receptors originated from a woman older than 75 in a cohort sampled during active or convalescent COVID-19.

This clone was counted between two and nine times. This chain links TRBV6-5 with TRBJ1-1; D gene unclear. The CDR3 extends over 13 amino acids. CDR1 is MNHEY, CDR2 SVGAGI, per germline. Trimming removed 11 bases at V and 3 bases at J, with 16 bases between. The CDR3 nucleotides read TGTGCCGTCCGTGGGGAGGGCGACACTGAAGCTTTCTTT. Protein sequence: CAVRGEGDTEAFF.

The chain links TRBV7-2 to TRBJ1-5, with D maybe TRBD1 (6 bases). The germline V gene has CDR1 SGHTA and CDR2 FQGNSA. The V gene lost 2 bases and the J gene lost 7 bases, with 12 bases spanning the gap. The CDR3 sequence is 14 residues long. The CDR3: CASSLRSGAQPQHF. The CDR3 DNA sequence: TGTGCCAGCAGCTTAAGGTCAGGGGCACAGCCCCAGCATTTT.

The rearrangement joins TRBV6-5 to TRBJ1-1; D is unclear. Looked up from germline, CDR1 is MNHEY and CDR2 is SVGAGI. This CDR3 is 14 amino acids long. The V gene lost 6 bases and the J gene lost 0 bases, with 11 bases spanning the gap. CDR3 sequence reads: CASSRGRMNTEAFF. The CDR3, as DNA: TGTGCCAGCAGCCGCGGTAGGATGAACACTGAAGCTTTCTTT.

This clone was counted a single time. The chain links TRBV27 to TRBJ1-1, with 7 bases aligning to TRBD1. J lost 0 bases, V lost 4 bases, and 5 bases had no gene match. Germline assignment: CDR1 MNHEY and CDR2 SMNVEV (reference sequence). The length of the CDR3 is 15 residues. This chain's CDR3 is CASSSLTGVNTEAFF. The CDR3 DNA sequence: TGTGCCAGCAGTTCCCTTACAGGGGTGAACACTGAAGCTTTCTTT.

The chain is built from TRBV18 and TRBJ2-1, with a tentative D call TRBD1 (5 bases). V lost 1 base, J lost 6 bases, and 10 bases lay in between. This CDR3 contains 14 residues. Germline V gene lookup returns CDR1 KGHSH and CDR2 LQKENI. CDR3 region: CASSPLEGVNEQFF. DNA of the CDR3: TGTGCCAGCTCACCACTTGAAGGGGTCAATGAGCAGTTCTTC.

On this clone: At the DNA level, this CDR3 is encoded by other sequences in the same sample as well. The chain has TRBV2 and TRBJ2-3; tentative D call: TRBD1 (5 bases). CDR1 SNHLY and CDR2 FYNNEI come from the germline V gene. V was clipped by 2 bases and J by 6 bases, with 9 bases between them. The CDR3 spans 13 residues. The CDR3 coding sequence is TGTGCCAGCAGTGAACAGGGCCCCGATACGCAGTATTTT. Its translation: CASSEQGPDTQYF.

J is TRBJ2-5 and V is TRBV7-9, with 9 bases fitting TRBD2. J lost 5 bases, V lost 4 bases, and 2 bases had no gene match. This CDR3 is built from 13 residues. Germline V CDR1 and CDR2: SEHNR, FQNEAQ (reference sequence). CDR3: CASSWSGGETQYF. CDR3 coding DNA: TGTGCCAGCAGCTGGAGCGGGGGGGAGACCCAGTACTTC.

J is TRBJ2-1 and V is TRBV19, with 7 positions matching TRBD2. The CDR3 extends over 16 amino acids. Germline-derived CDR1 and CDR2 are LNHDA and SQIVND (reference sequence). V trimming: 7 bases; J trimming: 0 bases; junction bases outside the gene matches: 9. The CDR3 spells CASIGGAGSSYNEQFF. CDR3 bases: TGTGCCAGTATCGGCGGAGCGGGGAGCTCCTACAATGAGCAGTTCTTC.

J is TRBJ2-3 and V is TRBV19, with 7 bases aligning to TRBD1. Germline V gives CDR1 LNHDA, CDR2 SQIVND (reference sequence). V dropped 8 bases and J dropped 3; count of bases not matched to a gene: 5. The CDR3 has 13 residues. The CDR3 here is CASDSGQTDTQYF. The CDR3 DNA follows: TGTGCCAGTGATTCGGGACAGACAGATACGCAGTATTTT.

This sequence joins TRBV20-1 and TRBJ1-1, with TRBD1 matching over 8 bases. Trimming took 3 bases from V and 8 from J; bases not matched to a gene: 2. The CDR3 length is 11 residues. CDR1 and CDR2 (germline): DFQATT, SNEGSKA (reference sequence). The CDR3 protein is CSASGDREAFF. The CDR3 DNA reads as TGCAGTGCTAGTGGGGACAGGGAAGCTTTCTTT.

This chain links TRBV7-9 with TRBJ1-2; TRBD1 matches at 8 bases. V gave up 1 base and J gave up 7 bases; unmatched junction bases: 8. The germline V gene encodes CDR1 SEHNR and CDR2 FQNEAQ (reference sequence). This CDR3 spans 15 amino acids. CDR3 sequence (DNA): TGTGCCAGCAGCTTAGGACAGGGGCAAGTTTTTGGCTACACCTTC. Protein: CASSLGQGQVFGYTF.

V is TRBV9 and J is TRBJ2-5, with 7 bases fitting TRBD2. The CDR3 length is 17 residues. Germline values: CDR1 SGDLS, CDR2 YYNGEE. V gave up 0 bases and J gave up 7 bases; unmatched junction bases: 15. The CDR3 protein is CASSVGGVGLAEGTQYF. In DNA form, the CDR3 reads TGTGCCAGCAGCGTAGGAGGGGTGGGTCTAGCGGAGGGGACCCAGTACTTC.

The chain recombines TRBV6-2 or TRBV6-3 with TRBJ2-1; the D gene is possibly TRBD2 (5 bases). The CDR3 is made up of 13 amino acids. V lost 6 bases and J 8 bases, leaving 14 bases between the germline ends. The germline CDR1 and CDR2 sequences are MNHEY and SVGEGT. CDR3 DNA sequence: TGTGCCAGCAGCCATAGCGAATCGGATGAGCAGTTCTTC. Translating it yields CASSHSESDEQFF.

CDR3 sequence: CASSMGQGANNSPLHF. The DNA of the CDR3 is TGTGCCAGTAGCATGGGACAGGGGGCCAATAATTCACCCCTCCACTTT. The chain is built from TRBV19 and TRBJ1-6; 12 bases line up with TRBD1. There are 16 residues in the CDR3. Germline assignment: CDR1 LNHDA and CDR2 SQIVND (reference sequence). J gave up 5 bases and V 6 bases, and 5 bases lay outside the gene matches.

The CDR3 loop reads CASSLRDPGELFF. As DNA, the CDR3 is TGTGCCAGCAGTTTGAGGGATCCCGGGGAGCTGTTTTTT. The chain couples TRBV28 to TRBJ2-2; D perhaps matches TRBD2 (5 bases). Germline loops: CDR1 MDHEN, CDR2 SYDVKM. This CDR3 has 13 amino acids. Trimming pared 3 bases from V and 6 bases from J, leaving 8 bases between.

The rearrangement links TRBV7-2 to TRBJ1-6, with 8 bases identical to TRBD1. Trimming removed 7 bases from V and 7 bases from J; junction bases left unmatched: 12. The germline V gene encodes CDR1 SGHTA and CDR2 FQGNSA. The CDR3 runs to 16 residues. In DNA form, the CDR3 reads TGTGCCAGCATTCGACAGCTGGGACAGGTCAATTCACCCCTCCACTTT. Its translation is CASIRQLGQVNSPLHF. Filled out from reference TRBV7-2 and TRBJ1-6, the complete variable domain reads GAGVSQSPSNKVTEKGKDVELRCDPISGHTALYWYRQSLGQGLEFLIYFQGNSAPDKSGLPSDRFSAERTGGSVSTLTIQRTQQEDSAVYLCASIRQLGQVNSPLHFGNGTRLTVT.

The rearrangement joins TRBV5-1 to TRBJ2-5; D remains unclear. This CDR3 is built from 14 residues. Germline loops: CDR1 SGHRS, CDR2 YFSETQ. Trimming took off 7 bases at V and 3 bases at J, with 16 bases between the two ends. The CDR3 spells CASSRGPPEETQYF. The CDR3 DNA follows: TGCGCCAGCTCGCGCGGTCCGCCGGAAGAGACCCAGTACTTC.

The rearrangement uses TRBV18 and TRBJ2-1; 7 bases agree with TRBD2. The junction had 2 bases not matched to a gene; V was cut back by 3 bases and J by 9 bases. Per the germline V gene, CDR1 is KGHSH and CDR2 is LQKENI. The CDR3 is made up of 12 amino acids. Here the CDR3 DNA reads TGTGCCAGCTCACCCTCGGGAGGTGAGCAGTTCTTC. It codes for CASSPSGGEQFF.

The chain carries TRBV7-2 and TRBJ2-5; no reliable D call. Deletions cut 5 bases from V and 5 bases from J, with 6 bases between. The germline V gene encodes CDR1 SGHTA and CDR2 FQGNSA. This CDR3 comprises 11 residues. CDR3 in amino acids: CASSKRETQYF. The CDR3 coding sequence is TGTGCCAGCAGCAAACGGGAGACCCAGTACTTC.